The TCR beta chain described here comes from a study of blood T cells in healthy people across ages. This CDR3 has 12 residues. Germline CDR1 and CDR2: SNHLY and FYNNEI. The germline V and J ends were trimmed by 1 base and 9 bases, with 7 bases remaining between them. A second PCR, run for about 7 to 11 cycles, used a sample-barcoded 5' primer plus a J-beta primer mix. Each cDNA was tagged by a template-switch adaptor containing 12 random nucleotides. MiXCR, applied by TCRdb to the 5' RACE reads, yields one record per CDR3 protein. Of about 1,500,000 distinct CDR3 sequences in the sample, around 39% are singletons; the top ten hold 6.5% to 10%. Per sample, extraction of total RNA gave at least 5.5 micrograms in every case.

The V gene is TRBV2, the J gene TRBJ2-1; D gene uncertain. The sequencing sample was made of blood. The receptor's source is a woman between 18 and 29 years old in good health. The CDR3 loop reads CASSEVSGEQFF. As DNA, the CDR3 is TGTGCCAGCAGTGAAGTCAGTGGTGAGCAGTTCTTC.